This T cell receptor (beta chain) came from a study of lymphopenia after photon versus proton radiotherapy (dated by TCRdb to about 2019). Study-level background: Photon and proton radiation therapy were compared by the study for their immunological effects in patients with gastrointestinal tumors who developed high-grade lymphopenia. The study aimed to characterize how the two radiation modalities differ in their impact on the immune system. A cohort of some 22 patients with gastrointestinal tumors who received either photon or proton therapy and subsequently developed lymphopenia was included. Study-wide conclusions, independent of this receptor: During treatment, patients who received proton therapy stayed relatively stable, whereas patients who received photon therapy lost naive T cells and TCR diversity and gained effector/memory populations. The authors looked at the survival association only in patients who died, and they framed better survival with proton therapy as a possibility rather than a demonstrated result. Across the cohort, an inverse correlation was found between a larger post-nadir drop in TCR diversity and overall survival time among patients who died. After the lymphocyte count nadir, oligoclonal expansion, especially of CD8+ Temra cells, was observed in photon-treated repertoires, and the drop in diversity was driven by this expansion.

The library was obtained by the immunoSEQ multiplex PCR assay. Deep sequencing of rearranged TCR beta loci, alongside multiparametric flow cytometry, was used to profile T cell repertoires. Imported from immuneACCESS, the table was reduced by TCRdb to in-frame sequences with V and J called. These copies leave out some clones; in studies compared against another copy, an unresolved V gene accounts for under half, and the cause of the remainder is not known. The sample data list approximately 71,000 clones, and approximately 90% of these were observed just once. The ten largest clones capture around 2.6% of the sample. On this clone itself: Its antigen has not been determined. No much larger clone is present one base from it, and per-base qualities are unavailable.

The CDR3 spans 16 residues, from the cysteine through the phenylalanine. Left in the record is the CDR3 DNA by itself, 48 bases read in frame from the first base. Deletion took 4 bases off V and 1 base off J, with a span of 15 bases between the germline ends. From a lookup of the germline V gene, CDR1 and CDR2 are LGHNA and YSLEER. The chain is encoded by TRBV4-3 joined to TRBJ2-3; the D gene assignment is ambiguous. This TCR derives from a woman aged 70-85 years with pancreatic cancer. Sequencing was performed on peripheral blood, taken from a patient treated with photon-based radiotherapy. CDR3 loop: CASSLATVTGTDTQYF. The sequenced DNA is TGCGCCAGCAGCCTAGCTACAGTAACCGGCACAGATACGCAGTATTTT.